This TCR beta chain was captured in a study of blood T cell repertoires in COVID-19. For the study at large: Acute-phase and convalescent COVID-19 samples originated in the United States, Italy and Spain. Sources were T cells, B-cell-depleted T cells, or PBMCs; the material itself was cDNA or gDNA.

Sequencing was performed with immunoSEQ multiplex PCR; in TCRdb, only in-frame clones are kept and a portion is missing. The data show about 200,000 clones, around four fifths seen once. The sample comprised peripheral blood. The clonotype comes from a human donor with acute or convalescent COVID-19. The donor label of this sample is uncertain.

This CDR3 reads CASMRGLASDTQYF. CDR3 DNA sequence: TGTGCCAGCATGCGTGGGCTAGCGAGTGATACGCAGTATTTT. The J gene is TRBJ2-3, the V gene TRBV6-5, with a possible D match to TRBD2 (6 bases). Germline V lookup: CDR1 MNHEY, CDR2 SVGAGI. The CDR3 has 14 amino acids. Trimming pared 7 bases from V and 6 bases from J, leaving 17 bases between.